This TCR beta chain was observed in a study of blood T cell repertoires in COVID-19. Turning to the study itself: Collection of acute and convalescent COVID-19 samples took place in the United States, Italy and Spain. PBMCs, B-cell-depleted T cells, or T cells provided the cDNA or gDNA that made up the material.

The germline V gene encodes CDR1 LNHDA and CDR2 SQIVND (reference sequence). The V end lost 6 bases, the J end lost 2 bases, and 6 bases lay between the germline ends. This CDR3 spans 12 amino acids. The assay was immunoSEQ multiplex PCR, and TCRdb's table has in-frame clones only and misses some. The sample carries over 85,000 clones, around 84% recorded once. The chain uses TRBV19 and TRBJ2-3; D is undetermined. The sequenced sample consisted of peripheral blood. This TCR was recovered from a human donor in a cohort sampled during active COVID-19. CDR3 region: CASRAPTDTQYF. CDR3 nucleotides: TGTGCCAGTAGGGCACCCACAGATACGCAGTATTTT.